The 27 T cell receptor beta chains below were found in one sample sequenced in a study of a mutant IDH1 vaccine in newly diagnosed glioma. This sample's time point: week 11, during vaccination. Doses of 300 ug of mutant IDH1 20-mer peptide were given with topical imiquimod. Their target antigens are unknown. Assay: immunoSEQ multiplex PCR; the TCRdb copy retains only in-frame clones and omits some. The table shows roughly 60,000 clones, with roughly 80% occurring only once. Sample: PBMCs, taken from a glioma patient whose treatment included an IDH1 peptide vaccine. These receptors were collected from a man younger than 45 with glioma.

This clone has only a few counts. The gene calls are TRBV5-1 and TRBJ2-3, with TRBD2 matching 10 bases. This CDR3 contains 19 residues. With V trimmed by 3 bases and J by 0 bases, 13 bases remained unmatched. Per the germline V gene, CDR1 is SGHRS and CDR2 is YFSETQ. CDR3 in amino acids: CASSSAPSGGLSSTDTQYF. The CDR3 DNA is TGCGCCAGCAGCTCGGCCCCTAGCGGGGGATTATCTAGCACAGATACGCAGTATTTT.

The V call is TRBV9, the J call TRBJ2-7, with 8 positions matching TRBD2. This CDR3 region has 15 residues. Germline CDR1 SGDLS, CDR2 YYNGEE. The V segment lost 4 bases and the J segment 0 bases; nucleotides outside the gene matches: 6. CDR3 nucleotide sequence: TGTGCCAGCAGCCGAGATAGCGGGAACTCCTACGAGCAGTACTTC. This gives the protein CASSRDSGNSYEQYF.

The chain recombines TRBV11-3 with TRBJ2-1; D remains unclear. The germline CDR1 and CDR2 sequences are SGHNT and YENEEA. CDR3 size: 14 residues. V gave up 4 bases and J gave up 8 bases, with 15 bases separating them. The CDR3 DNA reads TGTGCCAGCAGCTCCTACGGAGAGAAGGATGAGCAGTTCTTC. This encodes CASSSYGEKDEQFF.

This chain connects TRBV7-2 to TRBJ2-6; D is ambiguous. Germline V lookup: CDR1 SGHTA, CDR2 FQGNSA. This CDR3 is built from 16 residues. Trimming left V 5 bases short and J 4 bases short, with 15 bases between. CDR3 residues: CASSPDVVWGANVLTF. CDR3 DNA sequence: TGTGCCAGCAGCCCCGATGTGGTGTGGGGGGCCAACGTCCTGACTTTC.

J is TRBJ1-2 and V is TRBV13; no clear D. The V end was cut by 2 bases, the J end by 7 bases, with 8 bases between. CDR1 is PRHDT, CDR2 FYEKMQ, per germline (reference sequence). The CDR3 loop spans 12 amino acids. CDR3 coding DNA: TGTGCCAGCAGCTTACTTGGTCGTGGCTACACCTTC. This codes for CASSLLGRGYTF.

This clone has more than one count but fewer than ten. The rearrangement links TRBV5-4 to TRBJ1-4; maybe TRBD1 (6 bases). The CDR3 extends over 15 amino acids. V lost 0 bases to trimming and J lost 8 bases, with 14 bases between them. Germline V gives CDR1 SGHNT, CDR2 YYREEE (reference sequence). CDR3 sequence reads: CASSLDSGVGEKLFF. CDR3 bases: TGTGCCAGCAGCTTGGATTCAGGGGTAGGGGAAAAACTGTTTTTT.

This chain connects TRBV7-2 to TRBJ1-5; the D gene is possibly TRBD1 (5 bases). Germline V gives CDR1 SGHTA, CDR2 FQGNSA. The CDR3 spans 15 residues. V was shortened by 3 bases and J by 4 bases, with 13 bases between the two germline ends. CDR3 protein: CASSLTRDGNQPQHF. In DNA form, the CDR3 reads TGTGCCAGCAGCTTGACCCGGGACGGTAATCAGCCCCAGCATTTT.

V usage is TRBV9 and J usage is TRBJ2-3, with D possibly being TRBD2 (5 bases). CDR1 is SGDLS and CDR2 is YYNGEE in the germline V gene. Trimming removed 4 bases from V and 2 bases from J, with 17 bases in between. This CDR3 spans 16 amino acids. The CDR3 DNA is TGTGCCAGCAGCCCGTACCTGGGAGCTACCACAGATACGCAGTATTTT. As protein: CASSPYLGATTDTQYF.

This clone was counted a single time. The chain carries TRBV5-1 and TRBJ1-1; TRBD1 matches at 9 bases. The CDR3 spans 14 residues. CDR1 and CDR2 from the germline V gene are SGHRS and YFSETQ. The ends lost 3 bases at V and 7 bases at J; junction bases unmatched: 7. The CDR3, as DNA: TGCGCCAGCAGCTCACAGGGGGCCGGAATTGAAGCTTTCTTT. It translates to CASSSQGAGIEAFF.

V usage is TRBV28 and J usage is TRBJ1-5, with no clear D. Germline lookup yields CDR1 MDHEN and CDR2 SYDVKM. CDR3 size: 17 residues. V shed 1 base and J shed 4 bases, with 17 bases lying between them. CDR3 DNA: TGTGCCAGCAGTTTATTTCGCAGCGGTTTTAGGAATCAGCCCCAGCATTTT. It yields the protein CASSLFRSGFRNQPQHF.

The chain employs TRBV5-5 and TRBJ2-1; D is unclear. The V end lost 4 bases, the J end lost 8 bases, and 10 bases lay between the germline ends. This CDR3 has 12 amino acids. Germline CDR1 reads SGHKS; CDR2 reads YYEKEE (reference sequence). In nucleotides, the CDR3 is TGTGCCAGCAGCCAAAGCTGGTATGAGCAGTTCTTC. Its protein is CASSQSWYEQFF.

This clone was counted between two and nine times. J is TRBJ2-6 and V is TRBV2, with D hard to call. The germline V and J ends were trimmed by 5 bases and 4 bases, with 12 bases remaining between them. Germline V gene lookup returns CDR1 SNHLY and CDR2 FYNNEI. CDR3 length: 15 residues. The CDR3 spells CASSHPARGANVLTF. The CDR3 bases are TGTGCCAGCAGTCATCCGGCTCGGGGGGCCAACGTCCTGACTTTC.

The chain couples TRBV27 to TRBJ1-1; perhaps TRBD1 as D (6 bases). V lost 6 bases, J lost 3 bases, and 20 bases lay in between. This CDR3 spans 16 amino acids. Germline loops: CDR1 MNHEY, CDR2 SMNVEV (reference sequence). CDR3 sequence reads: CASRQGPISLYTEAFF. The CDR3 coding sequence is TGTGCCAGCAGACAGGGTCCAATATCGTTGTACACTGAAGCTTTCTTT.

This clone was detected once. The chain uses TRBV21-1 and TRBJ2-7; the table's TRBD1 call for D was not verified on the DNA. TRBV21-1 is tagged as a pseudogene. CDR3 length: 14 residues. The CDR3 coding sequence is TGTGCCAGCAGCAAGGGACAGGGACTCTACGAGCAGTACTTC. Its protein is CASSKGQGLYEQYF.

CDR3 sequence: CASSLGTSVNTGELFF. For the CDR3, the DNA is TGTGCCAGCAGCCTCGGGACTAGCGTGAACACCGGGGAGCTGTTTTTT. The chain employs TRBV9 and TRBJ2-2; 10 nucleotides line up with TRBD2. V lost 4 bases to trimming and J lost 1 base; unmatched junction nucleotides: 4. The CDR3 runs 16 residues. Germline CDR1 reads SGDLS; CDR2 reads YYNGEE.

The chain couples TRBV7-8 to TRBJ2-7, with D unresolved. Germline CDR1 reads SGHVS; CDR2 reads FQNEAQ. The germline V and J ends were trimmed by 0 bases and 5 bases, with 11 bases remaining between them. The CDR3 totals 14 residues. CDR3 nucleotides: TGTGCCAGCAGCTTAGCGCAACGGATCCACGAGCAGTACTTC. Translating it yields CASSLAQRIHEQYF.

This clone was recorded once. This chain uses TRBV5-6 with TRBJ1-6, with TRBD1 identical over 8 bases. CDR3 length: 14 residues. Germline V CDR1 and CDR2: SGHDT, YYEEEE. The V segment lost 4 bases and the J segment 9 bases; nucleotides outside the gene matches: 6. In DNA form, the CDR3 reads TGTGCCAGCAGCACCGGGACAGGCGGTTCACCCCTCCACTTT. Translating gives CASSTGTGGSPLHF.

The chain links TRBV28 to TRBJ1-5; 8 nucleotides match TRBD1. Germline V lookup: CDR1 MDHEN, CDR2 SYDVKM. The length of the CDR3 is 15 residues. Trimming removed 5 bases from V and 6 bases from J; junction bases left unmatched: 9. In DNA form, the CDR3 reads TGTGCCAGCAGTGTACCTACAGGGGGAGCTCAGCCCCAGCATTTT. As protein: CASSVPTGGAQPQHF.

This clone was counted a few times. The CDR3 DNA sequence: TGTGCCAGCAGCTTGGAAAGGGGGAAGGGCACTGAAGCTTTCTTT. Its protein is CASSLERGKGTEAFF. This chain connects TRBV5-6 to TRBJ1-1; weak D call: TRBD1 (6 bases). The length of the CDR3 is 15 residues. The ends were cut back, 0 bases at V and 4 bases at J, with 13 bases in the middle. Germline CDR1 and CDR2: SGHDT and YYEEEE.

The chain links TRBV19 to TRBJ2-2; 8 nucleotides align to TRBD1. The CDR3 covers 17 residues. With 10 bases clipped from V and 6 bases from J, the junction kept 19 bases outside the gene matches. From germline, CDR1 is LNHDA and CDR2 SQIVND (reference sequence). In DNA form, the CDR3 reads TGTGCCACCACCGGGACAGGAACGCGATATTTTGCCGGGGAGCTGTTTTTT. It is translated as CATTGTGTRYFAGELFF.

The rearrangement uses TRBV10-3 and TRBJ2-7, with 7 bases identical to TRBD1. Germline V gene lookup returns CDR1 ENHRY and CDR2 SYGVKD. V trimming: 10 bases; J trimming: 6 bases; junction bases outside the gene matches: 15. This CDR3 comprises 14 residues. CDR3 DNA: TGTGCCACGGCCGGGCGGCAGGGGGTCGCCGAGCAGTACTTC. It codes for CATAGRQGVAEQYF.

The V call is TRBV15, the J call TRBJ2-2; D is unresolved. The CDR3 has 15 residues. V lost 1 base to trimming and J lost 6 bases, with 12 bases between them. Germline CDR1 LNHNV, CDR2 YYDKDF (reference sequence). In DNA form, the CDR3 reads TGTGCCACCAGCAGAGGTCACACGTACGCCGGGGAGCTGTTTTTT. Encoded protein: CATSRGHTYAGELFF.

The J gene is TRBJ2-2, the V gene TRBV6-1; 8 positions match TRBD1. CDR3 length: 14 residues. Germline CDR1 MNHNS, CDR2 SASEGT. V gave up 6 bases and J gave up 1 base; unmatched junction bases: 1. The CDR3 DNA is TGTGCCAGCAGAGGACAGGGGAACACCGGGGAGCTGTTTTTT. Translated, it gives CASRGQGNTGELFF.

This chain joins TRBV25-1 and TRBJ1-5; 7 bases map to TRBD1. J gave up 6 bases and V 8 bases, and 7 bases lay outside the gene matches. CDR1 MGHDK and CDR2 SYGVNS come from the germline V gene. This CDR3 contains 13 residues. The CDR3 loop reads CASSRDSPQPQHF. The CDR3 bases are TGTGCCAGCTCTCGGGACAGTCCTCAGCCCCAGCATTTT.

The J gene is TRBJ2-1, the V gene TRBV7-3, with 11 bases lining up with TRBD1. Germline V gene sequence: CDR1 SGHTA, CDR2 FQGTGA. CDR3 length equals 13 residues. Trimming removed 5 bases from V and 9 bases from J; junction bases left unmatched: 3. The CDR3 loop is CASSGQGAGEQFF. In nucleotides, the CDR3 is TGTGCCAGCAGCGGACAGGGGGCTGGTGAGCAGTTCTTC.

This CDR3 is CASRGISSGGYEQYF. In DNA form, the CDR3 reads TGTGCCAGCAGAGGGATTTCTAGCGGGGGATACGAGCAGTACTTC. The rearrangement uses TRBV27 and TRBJ2-5, with 10 nucleotides matching TRBD2. The J call is uncertain, as TRBJ2-7 better fits the DNA end. Germline V gives CDR1 MNHEY, CDR2 SMNVEV (reference sequence). This CDR3 is 15 amino acids long.

The V and J genes are TRBV19 and TRBJ1-1, with a tentative D call TRBD1 (6 bases). The V end was cut by 4 bases, the J end by 5 bases, with 20 bases between. CDR3 length equals 16 residues. Germline loops: CDR1 LNHDA, CDR2 SQIVND (reference sequence). In DNA, the CDR3 is TGTGCCAGTAGTAAAAATGTCCAGGGGATATTGACTGAAGCTTTCTTT. This encodes CASSKNVQGILTEAFF.